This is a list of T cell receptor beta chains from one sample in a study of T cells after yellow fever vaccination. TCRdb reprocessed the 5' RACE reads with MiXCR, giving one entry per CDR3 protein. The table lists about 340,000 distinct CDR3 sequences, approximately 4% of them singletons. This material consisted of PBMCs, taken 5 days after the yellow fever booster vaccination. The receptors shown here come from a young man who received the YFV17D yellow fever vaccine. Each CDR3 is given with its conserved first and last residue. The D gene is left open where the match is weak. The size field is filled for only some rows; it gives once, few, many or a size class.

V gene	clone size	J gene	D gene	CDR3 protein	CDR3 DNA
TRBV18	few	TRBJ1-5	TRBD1	CASSPGQGFNQPQHF	TGTGCCAGCTCACCGGGACAGGGTTTCAATCAGCCCCAGCATTTT
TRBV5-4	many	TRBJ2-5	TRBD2	CASSLALAEETQYF	TGTGCCAGCAGCTTGGCACTAGCGGAGGAGACCCAGTACTTC
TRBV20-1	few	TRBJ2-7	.	CSALHNRGNYEQYF	TGCAGTGCCCTACATAATCGGGGAAACTACGAGCAGTACTTC
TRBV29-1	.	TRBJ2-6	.	CSARYGDSGANVLTF	TGCAGCGCTAGATATGGGGACTCTGGGGCCAACGTCCTGACTTTC
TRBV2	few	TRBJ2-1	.	CATLAPGANEQFF	TGTGCCACCCTAGCCCCTGGGGCGAATGAGCAGTTCTTC
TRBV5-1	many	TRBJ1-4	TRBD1	CASSLQGSNEKLFF	TGCGCCAGCAGCTTACAGGGGTCGAATGAAAAACTGTTTTTT
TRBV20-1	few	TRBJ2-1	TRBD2	CSANSLAGEAPSYNEQFF	TGCAGTGCTAATAGTCTAGCGGGGGAGGCCCCATCTTACAATGAGCAGTTCTTC
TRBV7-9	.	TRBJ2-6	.	CASSSWGAGANVLTF	TGTGCCAGCAGCTCATGGGGGGCTGGGGCCAACGTCCTGACTTTC
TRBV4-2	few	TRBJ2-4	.	CASSPMAERAKNIQYF	TGTGCCAGCAGCCCAATGGCGGAAAGAGCCAAAAACATTCAGTACTTC
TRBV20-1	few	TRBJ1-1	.	CSARALVGKGTEAFF	TGCAGTGCTAGAGCCCTGGTAGGGAAGGGAACTGAAGCTTTCTTT
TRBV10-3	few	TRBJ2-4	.	CAISEVAGASNIQYF	TGTGCCATCAGTGAGGTGGCGGGGGCCTCTAACATTCAGTACTTC
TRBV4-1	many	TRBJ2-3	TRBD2	CASSLIAGGIADTQYF	TGCGCCAGCAGCCTTATAGCGGGGGGCATCGCAGATACGCAGTATTTT
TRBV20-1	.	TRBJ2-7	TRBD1	CSARPGQGRGGYEQYF	TGCAGTGCTAGACCGGGACAGGGAAGGGGGGGCTACGAGCAGTACTTC
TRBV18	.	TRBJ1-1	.	CASSPPPGGGWTEAFF	TGTGCCAGCTCACCCCCCCCCGGGGGAGGGTGGACTGAAGCTTTCTTT
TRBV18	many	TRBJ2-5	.	CASSPAVQETQYF	TGTGCCAGCTCACCTGCCGTACAAGAGACCCAGTACTTC
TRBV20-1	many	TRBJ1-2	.	CSASTQGGYTF	TGCAGTGCTAGTACCCAGGGCGGCTACACCTTC
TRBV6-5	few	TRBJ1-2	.	CASTQSARGFYGYTF	TGTGCCAGCACCCAGAGTGCCAGGGGCTTCTATGGCTACACCTTC
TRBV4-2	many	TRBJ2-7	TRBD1	CASSQGQGVYEQYF	TGTGCCAGCAGCCAGGGACAGGGGGTCTACGAGCAGTACTTC
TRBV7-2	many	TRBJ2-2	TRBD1	CASSRRQGIGTGELFF	TGTGCCAGCAGCCGACGACAGGGGATCGGCACCGGGGAGCTGTTTTTT
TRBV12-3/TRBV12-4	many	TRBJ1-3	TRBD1	CASSQRTDRDSGNTIYF	TGTGCCAGCAGCCAAAGGACAGACAGGGACTCTGGAAACACCATATATTTT
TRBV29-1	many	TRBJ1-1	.	CSVSWAGNTEAFF	TGCAGCGTGTCTTGGGCCGGTAACACTGAAGCTTTCTTT
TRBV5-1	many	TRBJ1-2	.	CASSLREANYGYTF	TGCGCCAGCAGCTTGCGAGAGGCTAACTATGGCTACACCTTC
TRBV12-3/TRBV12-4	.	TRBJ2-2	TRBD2	CASSASGGPSRELFF	TGTGCCAGCAGTGCTAGCGGGGGGCCCTCCCGGGAGCTGTTTTTT
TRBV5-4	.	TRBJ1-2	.	CASSQNINYGYTF	TGTGCCAGCAGCCAAAACATTAACTATGGCTACACCTTC
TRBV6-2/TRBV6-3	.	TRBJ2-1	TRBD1	CATHTDRGSYNEQFF	TGTGCCACCCATACCGACAGGGGGTCCTACAATGAGCAGTTCTTC
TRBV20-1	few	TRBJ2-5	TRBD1	CSAEGSWGQEDGPETQYF	TGCAGTGCTGAAGGATCTTGGGGACAGGAGGACGGTCCAGAGACCCAGTACTTC
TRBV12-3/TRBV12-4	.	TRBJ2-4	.	CASSLLGLAKNIQYF	TGTGCCAGCAGTCTTCTGGGGTTAGCCAAAAACATTCAGTACTTC
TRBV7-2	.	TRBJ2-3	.	CASSPPAYDTQYF	TGTGCCAGCAGCCCGCCAGCTTACGATACGCAGTATTTT
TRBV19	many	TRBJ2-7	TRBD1	CASSIRQGAVEQYF	TGTGCCAGTAGTATAAGGCAGGGGGCGGTCGAGCAGTACTTC
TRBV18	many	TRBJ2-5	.	CASSPPRGRTMETQYF	TGTGCCAGCTCACCACCGCGGGGCCGGACGATGGAGACCCAGTACTTC
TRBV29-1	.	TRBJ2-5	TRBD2	CSAFLTGGPRETQYF	TGCAGCGCCTTTTTGACGGGAGGCCCCCGGGAGACCCAGTACTTC
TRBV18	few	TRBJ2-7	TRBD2	CASSRAGDEQYF	TGTGCCAGCTCACGGGCGGGGGACGAGCAGTACTTC
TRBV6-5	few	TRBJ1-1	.	CASSYSWGLGTEAFF	TGTGCCAGCAGTTACTCTTGGGGCCTGGGGACTGAAGCTTTCTTT
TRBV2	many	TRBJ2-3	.	CASSYSGTDTQYF	TGTGCCAGCTCATATAGCGGCACAGATACGCAGTATTTT
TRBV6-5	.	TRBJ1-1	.	CASSYSADNTEAFF	TGTGCCAGCAGTTACTCGGCAGACAACACTGAAGCTTTCTTT
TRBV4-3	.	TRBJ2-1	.	CASSQPGAFQASYNEQFF	TGCGCCAGCAGCCAACCAGGGGCCTTTCAGGCCTCCTACAATGAGCAGTTCTTC
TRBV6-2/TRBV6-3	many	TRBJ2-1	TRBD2	CASSRLAGDALEQFF	TGTGCCAGCAGTCGTCTAGCGGGGGATGCGTTAGAACAGTTCTTC
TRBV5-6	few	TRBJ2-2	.	CASSLGFDGELFF	TGTGCCAGCAGCTTGGGGTTTGACGGGGAGCTGTTTTTT
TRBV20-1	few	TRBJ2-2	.	CSARGAWELFF	TGCAGTGCTCGCGGAGCGTGGGAGCTGTTTTTT
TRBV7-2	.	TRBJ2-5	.	CASRSGHLQETQYF	TGTGCCAGCAGGAGTGGACATCTACAAGAGACCCAGTACTTC
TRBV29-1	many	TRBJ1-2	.	CSAPAWAGYGYTF	TGCAGCGCCCCGGCATGGGCCGGCTATGGCTACACCTTC
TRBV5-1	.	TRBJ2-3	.	CASSFARDSTDTQYF	TGCGCCAGCAGCTTTGCCAGAGACAGCACAGATACGCAGTATTTT
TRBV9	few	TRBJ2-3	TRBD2	CASSPRPPSGLRNTQYF	TGTGCCAGCAGCCCCCGCCCCCCTAGCGGTCTCAGGAATACGCAGTATTTT
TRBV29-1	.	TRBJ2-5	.	CSSTGIQETQYF	TGCAGCTCCACCGGGATTCAAGAGACCCAGTACTTC
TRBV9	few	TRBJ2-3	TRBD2	CASSVDAGGSTDTQYF	TGTGCCAGCAGCGTAGACGCGGGGGGTTCCACAGATACGCAGTATTTT
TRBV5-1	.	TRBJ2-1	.	CASSLVRTDDGQFF	TGCGCCAGCAGCTTGGTCCGGACCGACGACGGGCAGTTCTTC
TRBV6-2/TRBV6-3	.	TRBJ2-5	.	CASRGSAETQYF	TGTGCCAGCAGGGGATCAGCAGAGACCCAGTACTTC
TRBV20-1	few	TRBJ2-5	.	CSARVPGGTQETQYF	TGCAGTGCTAGAGTTCCAGGGGGGACGCAAGAGACCCAGTACTTC
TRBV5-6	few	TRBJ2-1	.	CASSPRLSSYNEQFF	TGTGCCAGCAGCCCTAGGTTGAGCTCCTACAATGAGCAGTTCTTC